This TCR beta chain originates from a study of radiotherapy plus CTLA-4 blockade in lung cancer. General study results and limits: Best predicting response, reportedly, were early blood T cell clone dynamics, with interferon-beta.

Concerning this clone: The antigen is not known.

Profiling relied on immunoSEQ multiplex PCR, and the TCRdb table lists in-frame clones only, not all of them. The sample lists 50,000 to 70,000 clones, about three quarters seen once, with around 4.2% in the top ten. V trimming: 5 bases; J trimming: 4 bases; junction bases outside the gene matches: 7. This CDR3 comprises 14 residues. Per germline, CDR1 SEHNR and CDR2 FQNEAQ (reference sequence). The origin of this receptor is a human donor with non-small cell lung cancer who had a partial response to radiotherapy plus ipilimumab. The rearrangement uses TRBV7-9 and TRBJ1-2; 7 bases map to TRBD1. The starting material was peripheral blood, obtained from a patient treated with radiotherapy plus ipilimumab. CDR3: CASSPHWDSYGYTF. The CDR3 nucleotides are TGTGCCAGCAGCCCCCACTGGGACAGCTATGGCTACACCTTC.